These 32 T cell receptor beta chains were all obtained from the same sample, sequenced in a study of cytomegalovirus exposure and HLA in healthy donors. The PCR made use of 60 Vbeta and 13 Jbeta primers. Assay used: immunoSEQ multiplex PCR; TCRdb lists only in-frame clones, some missing. The sample has some 150,000 clones, under 85% seen once. Sample: PBMCs. The origin of the receptors is a female donor in good health and CMV-seronegative.

The rearrangement uses TRBV29-1 and TRBJ2-3; TRBD2 matches 7 bases. V lost 3 bases and J lost 0; bases outside the gene matches: 6. The CDR3 is 15 residues long. CDR1 and CDR2 (germline): SQVTM, ANQGSEA. CDR3 sequence: CSVEPTSASTDTQYF. The CDR3 DNA sequence: TGCAGCGTTGAGCCTACTAGCGCGAGCACAGATACGCAGTATTTT.

This sequence joins TRBV28 and TRBJ2-7; 11 nucleotides match TRBD2. Unmatched junction bases numbered 7, after V lost 6 bases and J lost 6 bases. This CDR3 comprises 14 residues. The germline gives CDR1 MDHEN, CDR2 SYDVKM. In DNA, the CDR3 is TGTGCCAGCAGACCCGGGACTAGCGGATCCGAGCAGTACTTC. This sequence encodes CASRPGTSGSEQYF.

This chain links TRBV5-8 with TRBJ2-1; D possibly corresponds to TRBD1 (5 bases). This CDR3 comprises 15 residues. Germline lookup yields CDR1 SGHTS and CDR2 YDEGEE. V lost 4 bases and J 4 bases, leaving 15 bases between the germline ends. CDR3 protein: CASSQDTPLYNEQFF. The CDR3 DNA sequence: TGTGCCAGCAGCCAGGACACCCCGCTGTACAATGAGCAGTTCTTC.

This clone was seen just once. The V call is TRBV2, the J call TRBJ1-5; TRBD1 matches at 7 bases. CDR3 length: 15 amino acids. Germline CDR1 is SNHLY and CDR2 is FYNNEI. J was trimmed by 3 bases and V by 3 bases; bases with no gene match: 5. CDR3 in DNA: TGTGCCAGCAGTGATAAGGGGGCATACAATCAGCCCCAGCATTTT. Amino acids: CASSDKGAYNQPQHF.

This clone came up a few times. This CDR3 reads CAISGGAPSGLQYF. The DNA of the CDR3 is TGTGCCATCAGTGGGGGGGCCCCTAGCGGGTTGCAGTATTTT. The gene calls are TRBV10-3 and TRBJ2-3; 8 bases agree with TRBD2. The CDR3 extends over 14 amino acids. Germline assignment: CDR1 ENHRY and CDR2 SYGVKD. V gave up 4 bases and J gave up 11 bases; unmatched junction bases: 11.

This chain links TRBV6-5 with TRBJ1-1, with D perhaps TRBD1 (5 bases). V was cut by 0 bases and J by 1 base, with 12 bases left in between. CDR3 length: 16 residues. The germline CDR1 and CDR2 sequences are MNHEY and SVGAGI. DNA of the CDR3: TGTGCCAGCAGTTACTCGGGTAGGAGGGGGAACACTGAAGCTTTCTTT. Translated: CASSYSGRRGNTEAFF.

The rearrangement joins TRBV7-9 to TRBJ1-1; D ambiguous. V was pared by 6 bases and J by 3 bases, with 5 bases between. This CDR3 contains 11 residues. Germline assignment: CDR1 SEHNR and CDR2 FQNEAQ (reference sequence). CDR3 in amino acids: CASRADTEAFF. DNA for the CDR3: TGTGCCAGCAGGGCGGACACTGAAGCTTTCTTT.

This rearrangement joins TRBV5-1 to TRBJ1-3; 7 nucleotides align to TRBD1. This CDR3 region has 15 residues. Germline CDR1 SGHRS, CDR2 YFSETQ. J gave up 0 bases and V 4 bases, and 4 bases lay outside the gene matches. The CDR3 DNA reads as TGCGCCAGCAGCCGCACAGGGGACTCTGGAAACACCATATATTTT. Translating gives CASSRTGDSGNTIYF.

CDR3 DNA: TGTGCCAGCATCCTCTGGGAGGGAGAAGCTGAAGCTTTCTTT. Its protein product is CASILWEGEAEAFF. The chain recombines TRBV6-6 with TRBJ1-1, with D unresolved. Germline V CDR1 and CDR2: MNHNY, SVGAGI (reference sequence). The CDR3 totals 14 residues. V shed 7 bases and J shed 6 bases, with 18 bases lying between them.

The V gene is TRBV6-6, the J gene TRBJ1-5; 8 bases agree with TRBD1. This CDR3 is built from 16 residues. V trimming: 0 bases; J trimming: 3 bases; junction bases outside the gene matches: 4. Germline CDR1 is MNHNY and CDR2 is SVGAGI (reference sequence). CDR3 DNA sequence: TGTGCCAGCAGTTACTCTGCACAGGGGGACAATCAGCCCCAGCATTTT. As protein: CASSYSAQGDNQPQHF.

This chain uses TRBV6-1 with TRBJ1-2; 7 bases align to TRBD1. J was trimmed by 4 bases and V by 0 bases; bases with no gene match: 8. Germline CDR1 reads MNHNS; CDR2 reads SASEGT. CDR3 length: 16 residues. CDR3 amino acids: CASSEAMGTAGYGYTF. In DNA form, the CDR3 reads TGTGCCAGCAGTGAAGCAATGGGGACAGCTGGCTATGGCTACACCTTC.

V is TRBV6-5 and J is TRBJ1-1, with 8 bases that match TRBD1. The CDR3 contains 16 residues. Germline-derived CDR1 and CDR2 are MNHEY and SVGAGI. With 4 bases clipped from V and 5 bases from J, the junction kept 12 bases outside the gene matches. CDR3 bases: TGTGCCAGCAGTTTCTCGGCAGGGGGCTCAACTACTGAAGCTTTCTTT. Amino acid sequence: CASSFSAGGSTTEAFF.

The gene calls are TRBV11-3 and TRBJ2-2, with no clear D. Trimming removed 5 bases from V and 6 bases from J, with 16 bases in between. Germline V gives CDR1 SGHNT, CDR2 YENEEA. The CDR3 spans 15 residues. The CDR3 protein is CASSARGSTPGELFF. DNA of the CDR3: TGTGCCAGCAGCGCCCGAGGCTCTACTCCCGGGGAGCTGTTTTTT.

This clone appeared a few times. The chain joins TRBV7-3 to TRBJ2-5; TRBD1 is a possible D gene (5 bases). The J call could be wrong; TRBJ2-7 is a better fit for the DNA end. Germline values: CDR1 SGHTA, CDR2 FQGTGA. The CDR3 has 14 amino acids. CDR3 in DNA: TGTGCCAGCAGCTTCGGGCAGGGCTCCTACGAGCAGTACTTC. This gives the protein CASSFGQGSYEQYF.

There are a few counts of this clone. The gene calls are TRBV30 and TRBJ2-3; TRBD2 matches 15 bases. J was trimmed by 3 bases and V by 0 bases; bases with no gene match: 10. CDR1 is GTSNPN, CDR2 SVGIG, per germline (reference sequence). This CDR3 region has 19 residues. The CDR3 protein is CAWSVSRTSGREVTDTQYF. The DNA for the CDR3 is TGTGCCTGGAGTGTATCCCGGACTAGCGGGAGGGAAGTTACAGATACGCAGTATTTT.

The V gene is TRBV2, the J gene TRBJ2-3; a weak D match, TRBD2 (5 bases). Germline V gene sequence: CDR1 SNHLY, CDR2 FYNNEI. CDR3 length: 15 amino acids. V lost 2 bases and J 1 base, leaving 10 bases between the germline ends. As DNA, the CDR3 is TGTGCCAGCAGTGAACGGGAACGAGGCACAGATACGCAGTATTTT. Translation gives CASSERERGTDTQYF.

This sequence joins TRBV7-2 and TRBJ2-3; a possible D gene is TRBD1 (5 bases). The CDR3 runs to 15 residues. V lost 1 base to trimming and J lost 1 base, with 9 bases between them. Germline lookup yields CDR1 SGHTA and CDR2 FQGNSA. CDR3 protein: CASSLDRTRTDTQYF. The CDR3 DNA is TGTGCCAGCAGCTTAGACAGGACCCGCACAGATACGCAGTATTTT.

The table lists this clone with a few counts. The chain uses TRBV29-1 and TRBJ2-1; 8 bases line up with TRBD1. The germline V gene encodes CDR1 SQVTM and CDR2 ANQGSEA. V was pared by 0 bases and J by 4 bases, with 8 bases of the junction left unmatched. CDR3 size: 16 residues. The chain's CDR3 is CSVEDGAGGMYNEQFF. The CDR3 nucleotides read TGCAGCGTTGAAGATGGGGCAGGGGGCATGTACAATGAGCAGTTCTTC.

This sequence joins TRBV28 and TRBJ1-1; 7 nucleotides match TRBD1. This CDR3 has 22 residues. V shed 5 bases and J 1 base; nucleotides not matched to a gene: 28. Germline lookup yields CDR1 MDHEN and CDR2 SYDVKM. The CDR3 DNA is TGTGCCAGCAGTCCCTGGGGAAGGGGGCAAACTCAGAGTTCCTGGGGGAACACTGAAGCTTTCTTT. Protein sequence: CASSPWGRGQTQSSWGNTEAFF.

This sequence joins TRBV27 and TRBJ1-5; 8 nucleotides match TRBD1. Germline V lookup: CDR1 MNHEY, CDR2 SMNVEV (reference sequence). J lost 4 bases, V lost 3 bases, and 2 bases had no gene match. The CDR3 consists of 14 residues. The DNA for the CDR3 is TGTGCCAGCAGTTTGGGACAGGAAAATCAGCCCCAGCATTTT. It is translated as CASSLGQENQPQHF.

This clone turned up a few times. CDR3: CAISKDRGGSDEQYF. CDR3 coding DNA: TGTGCCATCAGCAAAGACAGGGGCGGCTCGGACGAGCAGTACTTC. V gene TRBV10-3 combines with J gene TRBJ2-7, with 8 bases lining up with TRBD1. This CDR3 region has 15 residues. The germline V gene encodes CDR1 ENHRY and CDR2 SYGVKD. Trimming took 6 bases from V and 5 from J; bases not matched to a gene: 12.

The rearrangement uses TRBV2 and TRBJ2-1, with 9 bases fitting TRBD1. CDR1 and CDR2 (germline): SNHLY, FYNNEI. This CDR3 comprises 16 residues. Losses at the gene ends were 7 bases for V and 4 bases for J; bases not matched to a gene: 11. The CDR3 spells CASIPTGGIAYNEQFF. CDR3 sequence (DNA): TGTGCCAGCATCCCCACAGGGGGCATTGCTTACAATGAGCAGTTCTTC. The full variable domain, completed using reference TRBV2 and TRBJ2-1, is EPEVTQTPSHQVTQMGQEVILRCVPISNHLYFYWYRQILGQKVEFLVSFYNNEISEKSEIFDDQFSVERPDGSNFTLKIRSTKLEDSAMYFCASIPTGGIAYNEQFFGPGTRLTVL.

The gene calls are TRBV2 and TRBJ1-1; D is possibly TRBD1 (5 bases). The CDR3 spans 14 residues. Germline loops: CDR1 SNHLY, CDR2 FYNNEI. V lost 4 bases and J 3 bases, leaving 12 bases between the germline ends. The CDR3 bases are TGTGCCAGCAGTGGGGGAGGGACGGACACTGAAGCTTTCTTT. Protein sequence: CASSGGGTDTEAFF.

CDR3 in DNA: TGTGCCAGCAGTTACAATGAGGTAGATGAAAAACTGTTTTTT. It yields the protein CASSYNEVDEKLFF. The rearrangement joins TRBV28 to TRBJ1-4; D is unresolved. Per the germline V gene, CDR1 is MDHEN and CDR2 is SYDVKM. V dropped 4 bases and J dropped 6 bases, with 12 bases sitting between them. This CDR3 has 14 amino acids.

The chain has TRBV7-6 and TRBJ2-5, with D hard to call. The germline gives CDR1 SGHVS, CDR2 FNYEAQ. The V and J ends lost 1 base and 4 bases respectively, with 7 bases between them. The CDR3 contains 13 residues. CDR3 DNA: TGTGCCAGCAGCTTAGTTGGCCGAGAGACCCAGTACTTC. Translating it yields CASSLVGRETQYF.

The V call is TRBV29-1, the J call TRBJ2-7; TRBD2 agrees at 8 bases. The CDR3 sequence is 13 residues long. CDR1 and CDR2 from the germline V gene are SQVTM and ANQGSEA. V dropped 6 bases and J dropped 2; count of bases not matched to a gene: 6. The CDR3 is CSVREGLTYEQYF. The CDR3, as DNA: TGCAGCGTACGGGAGGGGTTGACCTACGAGCAGTACTTC.

The count of this clone is one. The chain uses TRBV19 and TRBJ2-3, with unresolved D. Trimming left V 8 bases short and J 5 bases short, with 8 bases between. The CDR3 is made up of 11 amino acids. Germline V gene data show CDR1 as LNHDA and CDR2 as SQIVND (reference sequence). The chain's CDR3 is CASLLGDTQYF. The CDR3 nucleotides are TGTGCCAGTTTGCTAGGAGATACGCAGTATTTT.

Comment on this clone: At one of its ends the junction is not consistent with the germline gene, which may arise from a read error. The chain recombines TRBV19 with TRBJ2-3; D might be TRBD1 (5 bases). Germline CDR1 reads LNHDA; CDR2 reads SQIVND (reference sequence). This CDR3 spans 13 amino acids. The CDR3 reads CATSRRVSDTQYF. The CDR3, as DNA: TGTGCCACTAGTCGCAGGGTATCAGATACGCAGTATTTT. The full variable domain, with the rest looked up from reference TRBV19 and TRBJ2-3, is DGGITQSPKYLFRKEGQNVTLSCEQNLNHDAMYWYRQDPGQGLRLIYYSQIVNDFQKGDIAEGYSVSREKKESFPLTVTSAQKNPTAFYLCATSRRVSDTQYFGPGTRLTVL.

The CDR3 reads CASSSPPSTGMDQPQHF. Here the CDR3 DNA reads TGTGCCAGCAGTTCACCCCCATCGACAGGGATGGATCAGCCCCAGCATTTT. This rearrangement joins TRBV28 to TRBJ1-5, with 7 bases identical to TRBD1. Losses at the gene ends were 4 bases for V and 5 bases for J; bases not matched to a gene: 14. The CDR3 sequence is 17 residues long. CDR1 is MDHEN, CDR2 SYDVKM, per germline.

The rearrangement uses TRBV18 and TRBJ1-1; TRBD1 is a possible D gene (5 bases). V lost 3 bases, J lost 10 bases, and 24 bases lay in between. The CDR3 totals 16 residues. Per the germline V gene, CDR1 is KGHSH and CDR2 is LQKENI. CDR3 sequence (DNA): TGTGCCAGCTCACCGAAAGGCGGGGGATCCGGTCGGGGAGCTTTCTTT. Translated, it gives CASSPKGGGSGRGAFF.

This sequence joins TRBV4-1 and TRBJ2-5; weak D call: TRBD2 (5 bases). Per the germline V gene, CDR1 is MGHRA and CDR2 is YSYEKL. Trimming stripped 0 bases from V and 5 bases from J, with 10 bases between. CDR3 length: 14 residues. The CDR3 is CASSQDTTTETQYF. The CDR3, as DNA: TGCGCCAGCAGCCAAGATACGACTACCGAGACCCAGTACTTC.

The rearrangement joins TRBV4-3 to TRBJ1-4, with D perhaps TRBD1 (5 bases). CDR3 length equals 16 residues. Trimming took 0 bases from V and 6 from J, leaving 14 bases between them. Germline V lookup: CDR1 LGHNA, CDR2 YSLEER. The CDR3 coding sequence is TGCGCCAGCAGCCAAGAGGGCGGGGGTTCAGATGAAAAACTGTTTTTT. This sequence encodes CASSQEGGGSDEKLFF.